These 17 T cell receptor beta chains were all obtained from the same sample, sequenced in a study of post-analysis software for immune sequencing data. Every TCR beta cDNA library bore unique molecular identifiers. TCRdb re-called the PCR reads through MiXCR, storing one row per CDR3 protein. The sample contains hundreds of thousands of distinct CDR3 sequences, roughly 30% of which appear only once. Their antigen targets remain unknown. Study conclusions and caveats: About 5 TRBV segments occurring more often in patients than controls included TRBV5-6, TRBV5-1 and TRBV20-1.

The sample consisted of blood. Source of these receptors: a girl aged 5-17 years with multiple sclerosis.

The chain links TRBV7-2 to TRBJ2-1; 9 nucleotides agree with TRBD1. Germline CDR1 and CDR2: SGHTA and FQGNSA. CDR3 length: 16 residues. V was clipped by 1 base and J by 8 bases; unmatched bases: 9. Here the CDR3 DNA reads TGTGCCAGCAGCTTAGAGGGGAGGACAGGGGTGGATGAGCAGTTCTTC. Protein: CASSLEGRTGVDEQFF.

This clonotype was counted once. The DNA for the CDR3 is TGCGCCAGCAGCTCGACCAAGACAGGGGTAAATTCACCCCTCCACTTT. It specifies CASSSTKTGVNSPLHF. V gene TRBV5-1 combines with J gene TRBJ1-6, with 8 bases matching TRBD1. V shed 3 bases and J 7 bases; nucleotides not matched to a gene: 9. Germline V gene sequence: CDR1 SGHRS, CDR2 YFSETQ. This CDR3 comprises 16 residues.

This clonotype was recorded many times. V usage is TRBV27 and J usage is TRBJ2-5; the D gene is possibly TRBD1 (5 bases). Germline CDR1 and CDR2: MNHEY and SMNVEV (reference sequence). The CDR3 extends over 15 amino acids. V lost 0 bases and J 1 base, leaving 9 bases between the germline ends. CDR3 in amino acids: CASSLSWGVQETQYF. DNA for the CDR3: TGTGCCAGCAGTTTATCATGGGGCGTCCAAGAGACCCAGTACTTC.

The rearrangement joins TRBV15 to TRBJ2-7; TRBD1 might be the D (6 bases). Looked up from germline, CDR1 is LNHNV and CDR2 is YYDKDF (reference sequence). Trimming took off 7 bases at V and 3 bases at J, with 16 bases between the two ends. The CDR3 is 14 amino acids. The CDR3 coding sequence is TGTGCCACCACCGCAGGGGCGTCGATCTACGAGCAGTACTTC. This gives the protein CATTAGASIYEQYF.

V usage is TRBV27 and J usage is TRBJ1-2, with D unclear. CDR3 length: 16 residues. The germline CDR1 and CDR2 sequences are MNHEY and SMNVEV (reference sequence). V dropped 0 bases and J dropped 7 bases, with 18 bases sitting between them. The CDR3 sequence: CASSLSAGMGRLGYTF. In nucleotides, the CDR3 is TGTGCCAGCAGTTTATCGGCGGGTATGGGGAGGCTTGGCTACACCTTC.

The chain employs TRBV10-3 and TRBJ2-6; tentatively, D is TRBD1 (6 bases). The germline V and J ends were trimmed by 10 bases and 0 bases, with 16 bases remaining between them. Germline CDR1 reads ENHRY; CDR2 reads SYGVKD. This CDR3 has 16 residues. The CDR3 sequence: CATRPRQDSGANVLTF. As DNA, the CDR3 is TGTGCCACACGACCCCGACAGGACTCTGGGGCCAACGTCCTGACTTTC.

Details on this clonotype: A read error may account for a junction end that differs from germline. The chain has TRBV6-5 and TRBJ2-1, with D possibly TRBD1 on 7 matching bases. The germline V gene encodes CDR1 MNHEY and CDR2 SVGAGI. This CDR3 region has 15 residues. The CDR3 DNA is TGTGCCAGCAAGAAGGAGGGGGCATCCTACAATGGGCAGTTCTTC. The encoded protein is CASKKEGASYNGQFF.

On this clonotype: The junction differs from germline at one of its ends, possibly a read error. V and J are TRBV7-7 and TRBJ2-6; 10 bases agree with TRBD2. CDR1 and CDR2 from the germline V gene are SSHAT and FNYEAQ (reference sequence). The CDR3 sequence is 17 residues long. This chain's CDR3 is CASSALAGLSGANVLTF. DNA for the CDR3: TGTGCTAGCAGCGCACTAGCGGGGCTATCTGGGGCCAACGTCCTGACTTTC.

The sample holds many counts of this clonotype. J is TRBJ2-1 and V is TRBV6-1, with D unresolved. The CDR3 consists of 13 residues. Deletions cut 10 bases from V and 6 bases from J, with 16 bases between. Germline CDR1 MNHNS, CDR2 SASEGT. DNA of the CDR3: TGTGCCACCACCAACTCTCGGATCAATGAGCAGTTCTTC. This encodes CATTNSRINEQFF.

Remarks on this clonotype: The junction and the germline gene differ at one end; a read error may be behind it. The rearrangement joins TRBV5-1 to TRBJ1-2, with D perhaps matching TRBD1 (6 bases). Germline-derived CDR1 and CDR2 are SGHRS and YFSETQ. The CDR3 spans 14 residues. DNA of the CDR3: TGCGCCGGCAGCTTGACAGGAGGGGCCTATGGCTACACCTTC. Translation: CAGSLTGGAYGYTF.

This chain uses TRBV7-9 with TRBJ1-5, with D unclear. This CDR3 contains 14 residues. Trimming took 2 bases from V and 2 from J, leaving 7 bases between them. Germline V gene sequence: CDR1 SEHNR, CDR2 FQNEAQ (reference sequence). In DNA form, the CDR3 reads TGTGCCAGCAGCTTAACAGAGGGCAATCAGCCCCAGCATTTT. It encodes CASSLTEGNQPQHF.

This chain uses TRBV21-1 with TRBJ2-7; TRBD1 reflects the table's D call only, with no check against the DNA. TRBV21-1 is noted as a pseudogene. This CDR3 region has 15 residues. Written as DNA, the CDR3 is TGTGCCAGCAGCCCCCGGATTCTTCAGGGCTACGAGCAGTACTTC. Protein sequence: CASSPRILQGYEQYF.

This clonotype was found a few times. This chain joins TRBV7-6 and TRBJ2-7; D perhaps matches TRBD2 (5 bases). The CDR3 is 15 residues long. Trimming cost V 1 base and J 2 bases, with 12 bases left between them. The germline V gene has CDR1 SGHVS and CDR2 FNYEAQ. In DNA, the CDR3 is TGTGCCAGCAGCTTAGGAGCGGACGCTCCCTACGAGCAGTACTTC. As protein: CASSLGADAPYEQYF. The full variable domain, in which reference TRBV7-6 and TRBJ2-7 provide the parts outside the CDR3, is GAGVSQSPRYKVTKRGQDVALRCDPISGHVSLYWYRQALGQGPEFLTYFNYEAQQDKSGLPNDRFSAERPEGSISTLTIQRTEQRDSAMYRCASSLGADAPYEQYFGPGTRLTVT.

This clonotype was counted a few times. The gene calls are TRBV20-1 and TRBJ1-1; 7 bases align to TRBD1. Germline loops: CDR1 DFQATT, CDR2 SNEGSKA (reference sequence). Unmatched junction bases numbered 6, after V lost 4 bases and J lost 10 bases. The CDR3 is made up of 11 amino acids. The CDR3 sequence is CSATDRAAAFF. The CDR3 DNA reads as TGCAGTGCTACCGACAGGGCGGCAGCTTTCTTT.

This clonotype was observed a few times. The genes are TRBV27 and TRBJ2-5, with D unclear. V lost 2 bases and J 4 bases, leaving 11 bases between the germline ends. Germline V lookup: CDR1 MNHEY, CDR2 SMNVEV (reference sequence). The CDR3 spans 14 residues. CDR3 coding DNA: TGTGCCAGCAGTTTACGCAGTTCGGGAGAGACCCAGTACTTC. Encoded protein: CASSLRSSGETQYF.

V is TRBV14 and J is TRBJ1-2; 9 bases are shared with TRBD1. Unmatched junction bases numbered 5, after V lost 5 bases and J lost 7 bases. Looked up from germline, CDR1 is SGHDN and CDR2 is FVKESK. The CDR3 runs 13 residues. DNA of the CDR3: TGTGCCAGCAGCAAGGACAGGGGACCTGGCTACACCTTC. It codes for CASSKDRGPGYTF.

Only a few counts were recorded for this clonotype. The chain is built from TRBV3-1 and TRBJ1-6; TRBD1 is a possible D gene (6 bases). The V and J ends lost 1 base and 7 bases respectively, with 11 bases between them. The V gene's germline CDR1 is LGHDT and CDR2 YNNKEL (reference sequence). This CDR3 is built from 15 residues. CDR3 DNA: TGTGCCAGCAGCCAAGGCAGGGGTGACAATTCACCCCTCCACTTT. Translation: CASSQGRGDNSPLHF.